Listed here are 30 T cell receptor beta chains from one sample, sequenced in a study of blood T cell repertoires in COVID-19. Some clones are missing from TCRdb's copy, which holds only in-frame ones; the method was immunoSEQ multiplex PCR. The repertoire holds 90,000 to 110,000 clones, with 81% as singletons. Sequencing was performed on peripheral blood. Source of these receptors: a woman between 65 and 79 years old with acute or convalescent COVID-19.

J is TRBJ2-5 and V is TRBV7-8, with 8 bases aligning to TRBD1. The CDR3 covers 15 residues. Per the germline V gene, CDR1 is SGHVS and CDR2 is FQNEAQ. V shed 1 base, J shed 5 bases, and the junction held 6 bases outside the gene matches. CDR3 in amino acids: CASSLVLGQGETQYF. The CDR3 DNA reads TGTGCCAGCAGCTTAGTCCTCGGACAGGGTGAGACCCAGTACTTC. The complete variable domain, with remaining parts taken from reference TRBV7-8 and TRBJ2-5, reads GAGVSQSPRYKVAKRGQDVALRCDPISGHVSLFWYQQALGQGPEFLTYFQNEAQLDKSGLPSDRFFAERPEGSVSTLKIQRTQQEDSAVYLCASSLVLGQGETQYFGPGTRLLVL.

CDR3 bases: TGCAGCGTTGAGGCGCTCGGACAGGGCCTTTTCTATGGCTACACCTTC. Residues: CSVEALGQGLFYGYTF. The chain employs TRBV29-1 and TRBJ1-2; 8 bases fit TRBD1. The trim removed 3 bases at V and 4 bases at J, leaving 13 bases unmatched. In germline, CDR1 is SQVTM, CDR2 ANQGSEA. The CDR3 extends over 16 amino acids.

The chain combines TRBV9 with TRBJ1-2, with D perhaps matching TRBD1 (5 bases). Trimming shortened V by 0 bases and J by 1 base, and 10 bases separated the two germline ends. Germline V gene data show CDR1 as SGDLS and CDR2 as YYNGEE. This CDR3 comprises 15 residues. CDR3: CASSVGPQGNYGYTF. As DNA, the CDR3 is TGTGCCAGCAGCGTAGGGCCCCAGGGTAACTATGGCTACACCTTC. Combining the CDR3 with reference TRBV9 and TRBJ1-2 gives the whole variable domain DSGVTQTPKHLITATGQRVTLRCSPRSGDLSVYWYQQSLDQGLQFLIQYYNGEERAKGNILERFSAQQFPDLHSELNLSSLELGDSALYFCASSVGPQGNYGYTFGSGTRLTVV.

This clone was counted a few times. V gene TRBV19 combines with J gene TRBJ2-7; possibly TRBD2 for D (6 bases). The CDR3 extends over 14 amino acids. The V gene lost 3 bases and the J gene lost 6 bases, with 15 bases spanning the gap. Germline lookup yields CDR1 LNHDA and CDR2 SQIVND (reference sequence). The CDR3 is CASSISGTPGEQYF. In DNA form, the CDR3 reads TGTGCCAGTAGTATTAGTGGGACTCCGGGCGAGCAGTACTTC. Full variable domain (missing parts from reference TRBV19 and TRBJ2-7): DGGITQSPKYLFRKEGQNVTLSCEQNLNHDAMYWYRQDPGQGLRLIYYSQIVNDFQKGDIAEGYSVSREKKESFPLTVTSAQKNPTAFYLCASSISGTPGEQYFGPGTRLTVT.

The genes are TRBV19 and TRBJ1-3; 8 nucleotides match TRBD1. The CDR3 is 12 amino acids. Trimming cost V 9 bases and J 4 bases; bases outside gene matches: 2. Germline CDR1 LNHDA, CDR2 SQIVND (reference sequence). For the CDR3, the DNA is TGTGCCAGAGGACAGGGAGGAAACACCATATATTTT. Its translation: CARGQGGNTIYF.

This clone was observed a single time. This chain links TRBV14 with TRBJ2-7; tentative D call: TRBD1 (5 bases). Trimming cost V 0 bases and J 5 bases, with 8 bases left between them. Germline-derived CDR1 and CDR2 are SGHDN and FVKESK. The CDR3 consists of 13 residues. The chain's CDR3 is CASSQDWGNEQYF. CDR3 DNA: TGTGCCAGCAGCCAAGATTGGGGCAACGAGCAGTACTTC.

J is TRBJ2-7 and V is TRBV5-1; maybe TRBD2 (5 bases). The CDR3 is made up of 15 amino acids. V lost 1 base to trimming and J lost 6 bases, with 17 bases between them. The germline gives CDR1 SGHRS, CDR2 YFSETQ. DNA for the CDR3: TGCGCCAGCAGCTTGTCTGCGGGCCTGCTTGGCGAGCAGTACTTC. Amino acid sequence: CASSLSAGLLGEQYF.

For the CDR3, the DNA is TGCAGCGTTGCACAGAACTATGGCTACACCTTC. It is translated as CSVAQNYGYTF. The chain combines TRBV29-1 with TRBJ1-2; D not resolved. Looked up from germline, CDR1 is SQVTM and CDR2 is ANQGSEA. The CDR3 has 11 amino acids. The germline V and J ends were trimmed by 4 bases and 2 bases, with 5 bases remaining between them.

The chain combines TRBV7-8 with TRBJ2-3; 7 nucleotides match TRBD2. Germline V lookup: CDR1 SGHVS, CDR2 FQNEAQ. V gave up 1 base and J gave up 4 bases; unmatched junction bases: 8. The CDR3 consists of 16 residues. CDR3 coding DNA: TGTGCCAGCAGCTTAGTTGGCGGGAGTGGGGCAGATACGCAGTATTTT. Protein product: CASSLVGGSGADTQYF.

The V gene is TRBV19, the J gene TRBJ2-7, with D perhaps TRBD2 (7 bases). The CDR3 is 16 amino acids. Looked up from germline, CDR1 is LNHDA and CDR2 is SQIVND (reference sequence). The V end was cut by 8 bases, the J end by 6 bases, with 26 bases between. The CDR3 DNA reads as TGTGCCAGTCCTACAACGGGGGGCAGGGGTAAAAGCGAGCAGTACTTC. This translates into CASPTTGGRGKSEQYF.

This clone occurred once. This chain links TRBV20-1 with TRBJ2-3, with D perhaps matching TRBD2 (6 bases). In germline, CDR1 is DFQATT, CDR2 SNEGSKA (reference sequence). This CDR3 has 10 amino acids. Trimming took off 7 bases at V and 9 bases at J, with 11 bases between the two ends. In nucleotides, the CDR3 is TGCAGTGTTCCCCGGGAGACGCAGTATTTT. Protein sequence: CSVPRETQYF.

This chain links TRBV20-1 with TRBJ1-2; tentatively, D is TRBD1 (6 bases). Trimming removed 3 bases from V and 4 bases from J, with 15 bases in between. The CDR3 runs 14 residues. Germline values: CDR1 DFQATT, CDR2 SNEGSKA (reference sequence). The CDR3 here is CSASTGSVGYGYTF. In DNA, the CDR3 is TGCAGTGCTAGTACAGGGTCAGTAGGCTATGGCTACACCTTC.

V gene TRBV6-2 or TRBV6-3 combines with J gene TRBJ2-1, with a possible D match to TRBD2 (5 bases). Germline-derived CDR1 and CDR2 are MNHEY and SVGEGT. The V gene lost 6 bases and the J gene lost 4 bases, with 10 bases spanning the gap. The CDR3 has 13 residues. The DNA of the CDR3 is TGTGCCAGCAGCGCTACTAGGTACAATGAGCAGTTCTTC. It specifies CASSATRYNEQFF.

The genes are TRBV19 and TRBJ2-7; the match to TRBD2 covers 11 bases. Germline values: CDR1 LNHDA, CDR2 SQIVND (reference sequence). The CDR3 has 15 residues. V shed 9 bases, J shed 4 bases, and the junction held 11 bases outside the gene matches. In DNA form, the CDR3 reads TGTGCCAGCTCCGATCGGGCTAGCGGGAGGTACGAGCAGTACTTC. Translation gives CASSDRASGRYEQYF.

The genes are TRBV6-6 and TRBJ2-7; 9 nucleotides match TRBD1. Looked up from germline, CDR1 is MNHNY and CDR2 is SVGAGI (reference sequence). This CDR3 spans 16 amino acids. V lost 5 bases and J lost 0; bases outside the gene matches: 8. CDR3 sequence (DNA): TGTGCCAGCAGTGCCCCCGACAGGGGGAACTCCTACGAGCAGTACTTC. This gives the protein CASSAPDRGNSYEQYF.

The chain is built from TRBV19 and TRBJ2-3; 10 bases line up with TRBD2. The trim removed 1 base at V and 3 bases at J, leaving 7 bases unmatched. The germline V gene encodes CDR1 LNHDA and CDR2 SQIVND (reference sequence). This CDR3 is built from 17 residues. CDR3 loop: CASSIGSTSGKTDTQYF. Written as DNA, the CDR3 is TGTGCCAGTAGTATAGGCTCTACTAGCGGGAAAACAGATACGCAGTATTTT.

CDR3 in amino acids: CASSSSGGEWVGELFF. The CDR3 DNA reads TGTGCCAGCAGCTCCTCGGGAGGGGAGTGGGTCGGGGAGCTGTTTTTT. V gene TRBV6-6 combines with J gene TRBJ2-2, with 8 bases identical to TRBD2. Germline V gene sequence: CDR1 MNHNY, CDR2 SVGAGI (reference sequence). The CDR3 runs to 16 residues. V dropped 6 bases and J dropped 7; count of bases not matched to a gene: 13.

The chain couples TRBV7-2 to TRBJ2-2; 10 bases fit TRBD2. Germline lookup yields CDR1 SGHTA and CDR2 FQGNSA. This CDR3 contains 17 residues. V shed 3 bases, J shed 0 bases, and the junction held 4 bases outside the gene matches. Written as DNA, the CDR3 is TGTGCCAGCAGCTTGCCTAGCGGGGGAACGAACACCGGGGAGCTGTTTTTT. Translating it yields CASSLPSGGTNTGELFF.

A few counts support this clone. The chain links TRBV21-1 to TRBJ1-5; the D segment call TRBD1 is taken from the table without a DNA check. TRBV21-1 corresponds to a pseudogene. The CDR3 runs to 16 residues. CDR3 nucleotide sequence: TGTGCCAGCAGCAGCCAGGGGGCGCGAGGCAATCAGCCCCAGCATTTT. It specifies CASSSQGARGNQPQHF.

This clone has only a few counts. The V call is TRBV28, the J call TRBJ1-1; no reliable D call. The CDR3 extends over 11 amino acids. From germline, CDR1 is MDHEN and CDR2 SYDVKM. V lost 7 bases to trimming and J lost 5 bases, with 8 bases between them. The CDR3 DNA follows: TGTGCCAGCATCCGGGAGACTGAAGCTTTCTTT. It encodes CASIRETEAFF. The full variable domain, with the rest looked up from reference TRBV28 and TRBJ1-1, is DVKVTQSSRYLVKRTGEKVFLECVQDMDHENMFWYRQDPGLGLRLIYFSYDVKMKEKGDIPEGYSVSREKKERFSLILESASTNQTSMYLCASIRETEAFFGQGTRLTVV.

V usage is TRBV19 and J usage is TRBJ2-1; 9 bases are shared with TRBD1. This CDR3 spans 14 amino acids. Germline V gives CDR1 LNHDA, CDR2 SQIVND (reference sequence). V shed 5 bases, J shed 9 bases, and the junction held 8 bases outside the gene matches. CDR3 bases: TGTGCCAGTAGTCCGGGGACAGGGCTCGGTGAGCAGTTCTTC. Translated, it gives CASSPGTGLGEQFF.

This chain's CDR3 is CASSLDVGIYGYTF. As DNA, the CDR3 is TGTGCCAGCAGCTTAGATGTCGGGATTTACGGCTACACCTTC. The genes are TRBV7-8 and TRBJ1-2; D unclear. V was pared by 1 base and J by 8 bases, with 14 bases between. This CDR3 spans 14 amino acids. The germline CDR1 and CDR2 sequences are SGHVS and FQNEAQ. The complete variable domain, with remaining parts taken from reference TRBV7-8 and TRBJ1-2, reads GAGVSQSPRYKVAKRGQDVALRCDPISGHVSLFWYQQALGQGPEFLTYFQNEAQLDKSGLPSDRFFAERPEGSVSTLKIQRTQQEDSAVYLCASSLDVGIYGYTFGSGTRLTVV.

This clone turned up a few times. The chain has TRBV19 and TRBJ1-4; TRBD1 agrees at 9 bases. Trimming took 5 bases from V and 4 from J; bases not matched to a gene: 5. The V gene's germline CDR1 is LNHDA and CDR2 SQIVND (reference sequence). This CDR3 has 15 residues. CDR3 amino acids: CASSSPGQGNEKLFF. The CDR3 DNA follows: TGTGCCAGTAGTTCTCCGGGACAGGGTAATGAAAAACTGTTTTTT.

V gene TRBV10-2 combines with J gene TRBJ2-7, with D possibly TRBD2 on 6 matching bases. Trimming removed 2 bases from V and 2 bases from J, with 16 bases in between. CDR1 is WSHSY, CDR2 SAAADI, per germline. CDR3 size: 16 residues. The DNA for the CDR3 is TGCGCCAGCAGTGAGAGAGGCAGGGACTTAACCTACGAGCAGTACTTC. This sequence encodes CASSERGRDLTYEQYF.

This rearrangement joins TRBV6-5 to TRBJ2-7, with TRBD1 identical over 8 bases. This CDR3 region has 14 residues. Trimming took 4 bases from V and 5 from J; bases not matched to a gene: 7. Germline loops: CDR1 MNHEY, CDR2 SVGAGI. The CDR3 nucleotides are TGTGCCAGCAGTTCCCCGGACAGGGTCCACGAGCAGTACTTC. Residues: CASSSPDRVHEQYF.

CDR3 DNA sequence: TGTGCCTGGAGTGGCGGGAATCCCTACGAGCAGTACTTC. Protein sequence: CAWSGGNPYEQYF. V and J are TRBV30 and TRBJ2-7, with D perhaps TRBD2 (6 bases). CDR3 size: 13 residues. Germline CDR1 is GTSNPN and CDR2 is SVGIG (reference sequence). Trimming shortened V by 1 base and J by 2 bases, and 9 bases separated the two germline ends.

This chain links TRBV9 with TRBJ1-5; 7 bases line up with TRBD1. The CDR3 runs 15 residues. The V and J ends lost 2 bases and 5 bases, in that order; junction bases with no gene match: 7. Germline V lookup: CDR1 SGDLS, CDR2 YYNGEE. CDR3 DNA sequence: TGTGCCAGCAGCGTGACAGGGACACAGGATCAGCCCCAGCATTTT. Encoded protein: CASSVTGTQDQPQHF. The entire variable domain, with the rest obtained from reference TRBV9 and TRBJ1-5, is as follows: DSGVTQTPKHLITATGQRVTLRCSPRSGDLSVYWYQQSLDQGLQFLIQYYNGEERAKGNILERFSAQQFPDLHSELNLSSLELGDSALYFCASSVTGTQDQPQHFGDGTRLSIL.

Here the CDR3 reads CASSSGTTNTEAFF. Written as DNA, the CDR3 is TGCGCCAGCAGCTCCGGGACAACGAACACTGAAGCTTTCTTT. This chain uses TRBV5-1 with TRBJ1-1; tentatively, D is TRBD1 (6 bases). The CDR3 is 14 residues long. V was shortened by 3 bases and J by 1 base, with 10 bases between the two germline ends. Germline loops: CDR1 SGHRS, CDR2 YFSETQ. The full variable domain, rest sourced from reference TRBV5-1 and TRBJ1-1, is KAGVTQTPRYLIKTRGQQVTLSCSPISGHRSVSWYQQTPGQGLQFLFEYFSETQRNKGNFPGRFSGRQFSNSRSEMNVSTLELGDSALYLCASSSGTTNTEAFFGQGTRLTVV.

The chain couples TRBV9 to TRBJ1-2; no firm D call. Trimming cost V 0 bases and J 8 bases, with 14 bases left between them. This CDR3 is 14 amino acids long. In germline, CDR1 is SGDLS, CDR2 YYNGEE. CDR3 amino acids: CASSVVSGLSGYTF. In DNA, the CDR3 is TGTGCCAGCAGCGTAGTCAGCGGGCTATCAGGCTACACCTTC.

The chain links TRBV9 to TRBJ1-3, with TRBD1 as a possible D gene (6 bases). In germline, CDR1 is SGDLS, CDR2 YYNGEE. The CDR3 is made up of 15 amino acids. The ends were cut back, 0 bases at V and 0 bases at J, with 7 bases in the middle. The CDR3 sequence is CASSVVGGSGNTIYF. CDR3 in DNA: TGTGCCAGCAGCGTAGTAGGGGGCTCTGGAAACACCATATATTTT.